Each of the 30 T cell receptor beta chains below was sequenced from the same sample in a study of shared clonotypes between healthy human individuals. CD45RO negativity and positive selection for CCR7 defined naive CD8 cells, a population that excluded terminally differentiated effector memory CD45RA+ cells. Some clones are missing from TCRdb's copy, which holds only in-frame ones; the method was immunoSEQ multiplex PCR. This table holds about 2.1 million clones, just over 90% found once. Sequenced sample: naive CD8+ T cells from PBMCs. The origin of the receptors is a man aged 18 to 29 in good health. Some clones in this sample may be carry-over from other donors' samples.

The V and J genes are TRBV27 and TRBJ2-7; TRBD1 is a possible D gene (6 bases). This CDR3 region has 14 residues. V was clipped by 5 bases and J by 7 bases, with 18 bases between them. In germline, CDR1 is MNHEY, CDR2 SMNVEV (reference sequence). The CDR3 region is CASSKGETWGEQYF. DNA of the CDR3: TGTGCCAGCAGTAAGGGGGAGACCTGGGGGGAGCAGTACTTC.

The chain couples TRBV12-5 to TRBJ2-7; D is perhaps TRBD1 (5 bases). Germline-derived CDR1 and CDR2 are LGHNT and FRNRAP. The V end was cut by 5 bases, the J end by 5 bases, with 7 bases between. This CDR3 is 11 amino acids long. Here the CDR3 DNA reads TGTGCTAGTGGTATAGGGGACGAGCAGTACTTC. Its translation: CASGIGDEQYF.

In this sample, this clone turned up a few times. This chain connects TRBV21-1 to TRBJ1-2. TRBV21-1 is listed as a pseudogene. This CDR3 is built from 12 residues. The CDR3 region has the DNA TGTGCCAGCAGCCTTTCGGCCCTGGGCTACACCTTC. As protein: CASSLSALGYTF.

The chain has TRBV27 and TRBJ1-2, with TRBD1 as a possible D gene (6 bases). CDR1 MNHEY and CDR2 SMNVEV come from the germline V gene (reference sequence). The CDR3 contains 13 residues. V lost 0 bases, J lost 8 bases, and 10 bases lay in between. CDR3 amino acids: CASSLSRGVGYTF. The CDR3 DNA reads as TGTGCCAGCAGTTTATCTAGGGGGGTCGGCTACACCTTC.

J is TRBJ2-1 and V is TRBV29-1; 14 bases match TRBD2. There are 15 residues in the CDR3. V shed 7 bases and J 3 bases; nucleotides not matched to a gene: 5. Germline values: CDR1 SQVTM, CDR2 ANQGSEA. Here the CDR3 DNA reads TGCAGCGCCGGACTAGCGGGAGGCCTCTACAATGAGCAGTTCTTC. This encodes CSAGLAGGLYNEQFF.

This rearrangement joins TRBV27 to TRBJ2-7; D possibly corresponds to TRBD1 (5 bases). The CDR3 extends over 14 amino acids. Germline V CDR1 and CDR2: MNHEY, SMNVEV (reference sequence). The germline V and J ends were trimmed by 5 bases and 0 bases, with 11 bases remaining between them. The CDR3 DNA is TGTGCCAGCAGTCTCCGACAGTACTCCTACGAGCAGTACTTC. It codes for CASSLRQYSYEQYF.

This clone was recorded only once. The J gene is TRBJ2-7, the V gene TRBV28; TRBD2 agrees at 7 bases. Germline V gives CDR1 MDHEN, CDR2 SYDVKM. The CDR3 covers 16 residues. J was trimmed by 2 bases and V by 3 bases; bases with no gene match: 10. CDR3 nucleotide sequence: TGTGCCAGCAGTTTCCCAGCGGGACTGGGGACCTACGAGCAGTACTTC. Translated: CASSFPAGLGTYEQYF.

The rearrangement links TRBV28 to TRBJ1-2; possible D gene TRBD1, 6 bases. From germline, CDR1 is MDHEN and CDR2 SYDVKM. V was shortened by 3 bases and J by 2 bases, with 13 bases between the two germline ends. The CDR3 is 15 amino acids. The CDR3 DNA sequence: TGTGCCAGCAGTTTTTACAATGACAGGAACTATGGCTACACCTTC. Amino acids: CASSFYNDRNYGYTF.

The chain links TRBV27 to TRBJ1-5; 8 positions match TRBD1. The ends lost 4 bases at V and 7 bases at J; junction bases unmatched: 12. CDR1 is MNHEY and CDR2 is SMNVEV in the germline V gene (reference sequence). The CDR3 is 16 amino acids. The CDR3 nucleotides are TGTGCCAGCAGTTATACCGGGACAGGATCGCGACAGCCCCAGCATTTT. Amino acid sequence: CASSYTGTGSRQPQHF.

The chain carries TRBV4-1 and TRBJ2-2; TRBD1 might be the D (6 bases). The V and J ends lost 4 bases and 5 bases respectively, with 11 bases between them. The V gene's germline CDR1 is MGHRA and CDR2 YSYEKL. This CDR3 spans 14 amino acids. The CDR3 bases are TGCGCCAGCAGCCCGACAGGTGGTACCGGGGAGCTGTTTTTT. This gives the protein CASSPTGGTGELFF.

The CDR3, as DNA: TGTGCCAGCAGCTTCCCGGGACAGGGAAACGAGCAGTACTTC. It translates to CASSFPGQGNEQYF. This chain links TRBV7-9 with TRBJ2-7; TRBD1 aligns across 9 bases. With V trimmed by 3 bases and J by 5 bases, 5 bases remained unmatched. The germline CDR1 and CDR2 sequences are SEHNR and FQNEAQ (reference sequence). The CDR3 is 14 amino acids.

CDR3 nucleotides: TGTGCCAGCAGCTTAGTAGGGAACAATCAGCCCCAGCATTTT. The encoded protein is CASSLVGNNQPQHF. V gene TRBV11-2 combines with J gene TRBJ1-5; D not certain. CDR1 is SGHAT and CDR2 is FQNNGV in the germline V gene. With 1 base removed from V and 3 bases from J, the gap between germline ends came to 7 bases. The CDR3 totals 14 residues.

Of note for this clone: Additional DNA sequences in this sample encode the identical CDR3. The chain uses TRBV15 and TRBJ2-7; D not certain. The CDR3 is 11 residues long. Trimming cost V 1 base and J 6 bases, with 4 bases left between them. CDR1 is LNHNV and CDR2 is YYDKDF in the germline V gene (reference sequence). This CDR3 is CATSRGAEQYF. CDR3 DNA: TGTGCCACCAGCAGAGGTGCCGAGCAGTACTTC.

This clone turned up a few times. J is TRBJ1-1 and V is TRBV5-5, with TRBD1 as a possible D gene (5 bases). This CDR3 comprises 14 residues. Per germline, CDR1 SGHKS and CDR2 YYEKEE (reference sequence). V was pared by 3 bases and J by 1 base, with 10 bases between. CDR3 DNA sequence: TGTGCCAGCAGCTGGGGACCCTCGAACACTGAAGCTTTCTTT. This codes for CASSWGPSNTEAFF.

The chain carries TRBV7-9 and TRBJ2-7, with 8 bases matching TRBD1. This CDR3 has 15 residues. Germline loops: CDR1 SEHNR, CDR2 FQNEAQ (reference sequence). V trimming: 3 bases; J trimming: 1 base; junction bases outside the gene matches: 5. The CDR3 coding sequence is TGTGCCAGCAGCTTTAAGACAGGGGATTCCTACGAGCAGTACTTC. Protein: CASSFKTGDSYEQYF.

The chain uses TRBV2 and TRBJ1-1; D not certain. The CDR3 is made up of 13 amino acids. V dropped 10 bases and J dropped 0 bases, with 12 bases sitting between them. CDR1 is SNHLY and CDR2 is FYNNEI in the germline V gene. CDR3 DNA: TGTGCCACCACGGGAAATCTGAACACTGAAGCTTTCTTT. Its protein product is CATTGNLNTEAFF.

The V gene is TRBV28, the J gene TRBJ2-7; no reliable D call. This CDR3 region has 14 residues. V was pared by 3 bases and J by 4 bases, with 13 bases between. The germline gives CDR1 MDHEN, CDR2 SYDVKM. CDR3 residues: CASSLSGSTYEQYF. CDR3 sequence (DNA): TGTGCCAGCAGTTTGAGTGGTTCAACTTACGAGCAGTACTTC.

The CDR3 region has the DNA TGTGCCAGCAGGCCGACTAGCGGGGGTAGCAATGAGCAGTTCTTC. Protein: CASRPTSGGSNEQFF. V and J are TRBV27 and TRBJ2-1; 12 bases are a match to TRBD2. The CDR3 has 15 residues. Germline V gene lookup returns CDR1 MNHEY and CDR2 SMNVEV (reference sequence). Germline trimming cut 6 bases from V and 6 bases from J; bases unmatched to any gene: 6.

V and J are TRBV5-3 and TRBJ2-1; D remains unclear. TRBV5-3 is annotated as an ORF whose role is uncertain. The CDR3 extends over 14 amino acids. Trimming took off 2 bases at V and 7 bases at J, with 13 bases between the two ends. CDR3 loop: CARSLDLLRNEQFF. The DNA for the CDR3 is TGTGCCAGAAGCTTAGACCTACTCCGGAATGAGCAGTTCTTC.

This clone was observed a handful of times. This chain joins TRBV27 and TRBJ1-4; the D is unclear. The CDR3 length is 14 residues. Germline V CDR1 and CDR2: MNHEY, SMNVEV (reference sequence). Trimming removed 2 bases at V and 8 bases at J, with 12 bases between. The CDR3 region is CASSLARFREKLFF. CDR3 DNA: TGTGCCAGCAGTTTAGCCAGGTTCAGGGAAAAACTGTTTTTT.

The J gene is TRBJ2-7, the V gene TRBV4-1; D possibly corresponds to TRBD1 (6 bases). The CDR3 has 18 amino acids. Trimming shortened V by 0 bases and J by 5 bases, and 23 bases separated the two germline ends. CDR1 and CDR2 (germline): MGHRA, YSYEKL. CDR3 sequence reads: CASSQEGNRDPRLDEQYF. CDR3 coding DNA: TGCGCCAGCAGCCAAGAGGGAAACAGGGACCCCCGGCTAGACGAGCAGTACTTC.

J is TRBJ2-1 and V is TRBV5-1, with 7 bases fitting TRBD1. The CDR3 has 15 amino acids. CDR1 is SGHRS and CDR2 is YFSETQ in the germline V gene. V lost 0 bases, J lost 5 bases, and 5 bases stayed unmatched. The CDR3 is CASSLARTGDNEQFF. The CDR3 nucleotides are TGCGCCAGCAGCTTGGCACGGACAGGAGACAATGAGCAGTTCTTC.

The CDR3 nucleotides are TGTGCCAGTACATATAGCGGGAGTGGGACAGATACGCAGTATTTT. It translates to CASTYSGSGTDTQYF. This chain joins TRBV21-1 and TRBJ2-3; TRBD2, the table's D call, lacks a check against the DNA. TRBV21-1 is termed a pseudogene. The CDR3 is 15 residues long.

The CDR3 loop is CASSLVRGEYF. The CDR3 bases are TGTGCCAGCAGCTTAGTACGGGGTGAGTACTTC. This chain joins TRBV7-2 and TRBJ2-7, with TRBD2 as a possible D gene (5 bases). The V gene's germline CDR1 is SGHTA and CDR2 FQGNSA. This CDR3 region has 11 residues. With 1 base removed from V and 11 bases from J, the gap between germline ends came to 9 bases.

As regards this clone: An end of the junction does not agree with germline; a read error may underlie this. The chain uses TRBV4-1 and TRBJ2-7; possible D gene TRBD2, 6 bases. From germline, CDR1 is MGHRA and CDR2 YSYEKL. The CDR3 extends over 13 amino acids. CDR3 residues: CASRQGGAEEQYF. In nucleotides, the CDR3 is TGCGCCAGCAGACAAGGAGGGGCGGAAGAGCAGTACTTC.

The CDR3 DNA reads as TGCGCCAGCAGCCAAGGGCAGAACACTGAAGCTTTCTTT. Residues: CASSQGQNTEAFF. The chain combines TRBV4-1 with TRBJ1-1; D not certain. The CDR3 runs 13 residues. Deletions cut 1 base from V and 1 base from J, with 4 bases between. Germline V gene data show CDR1 as MGHRA and CDR2 as YSYEKL.

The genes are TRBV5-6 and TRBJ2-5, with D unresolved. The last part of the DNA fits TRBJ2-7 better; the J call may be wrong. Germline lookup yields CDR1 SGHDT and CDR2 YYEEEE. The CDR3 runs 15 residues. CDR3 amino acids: CASSLAGGYPYEQYF. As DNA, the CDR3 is TGTGCCAGCAGCTTGGCGGGTGGTTACCCCTACGAGCAGTACTTC.

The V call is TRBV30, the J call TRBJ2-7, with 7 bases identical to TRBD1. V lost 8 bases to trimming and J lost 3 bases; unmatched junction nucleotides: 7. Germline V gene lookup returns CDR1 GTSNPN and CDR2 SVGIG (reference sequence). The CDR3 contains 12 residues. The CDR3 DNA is TGTGCCGGAGAGACAGGGCACTACGAGCAGTACTTC. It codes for CAGETGHYEQYF. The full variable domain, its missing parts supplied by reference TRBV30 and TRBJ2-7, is SQTIHQWPATLVQPVGSPLSLECTVEGTSNPNLYWYRQAAGRGLQLLFYSVGIGQISSEVPQNLSASRPQDRQFILSSKKLLLSDSGFYLCAGETGHYEQYFGPGTRLTVT.

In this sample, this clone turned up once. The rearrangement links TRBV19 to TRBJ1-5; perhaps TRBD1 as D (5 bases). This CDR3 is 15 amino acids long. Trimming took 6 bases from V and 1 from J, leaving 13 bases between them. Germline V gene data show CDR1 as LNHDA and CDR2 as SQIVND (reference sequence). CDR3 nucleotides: TGTGCCAGTAGATGGGGGGTCGGCAGCAATCAGCCCCAGCATTTT. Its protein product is CASRWGVGSNQPQHF.

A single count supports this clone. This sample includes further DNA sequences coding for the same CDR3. The CDR3 coding sequence is TGTGCCAGCAGCTTAGGATGGGGGGATTACGAGCAGTACTTC. Residues: CASSLGWGDYEQYF. The chain combines TRBV7-6 with TRBJ2-7; tentatively, D is TRBD2 (6 bases). V lost 1 base, J lost 4 bases, and 11 bases lay in between. This CDR3 has 14 amino acids. In germline, CDR1 is SGHVS, CDR2 FNYEAQ.